A single sample gave rise to the 17 T cell receptor beta chains below, sequenced in a study of blood T cell repertoires in COVID-19. Some clones are missing from TCRdb's copy, which holds only in-frame ones; the method was immunoSEQ multiplex PCR. In the table there are some 270,000 clones, 89% of which are singletons. Input material: peripheral blood. These TCRs come from a middle-aged woman who had recovered from COVID-19.

This sequence joins TRBV5-6 and TRBJ1-1, with TRBD1 as a possible D gene (6 bases). Trimming took 4 bases from V and 4 from J, leaving 11 bases between them. CDR1 SGHDT and CDR2 YYEEEE come from the germline V gene. The length of the CDR3 is 13 residues. The CDR3 DNA is TGTGCCAGCAGCCCACACAGGGTCACTGAAGCTTTCTTT. Residues: CASSPHRVTEAFF.

The chain employs TRBV7-9 and TRBJ1-4; TRBD1 aligns across 7 bases. Germline lookup yields CDR1 SEHNR and CDR2 FQNEAQ (reference sequence). CDR3 length: 13 amino acids. With 2 bases clipped from V and 10 bases from J, the junction kept 4 bases outside the gene matches. The CDR3 here is CASSLPGGPKLFF. The CDR3 nucleotides are TGTGCCAGCAGCTTACCAGGGGGTCCAAAACTGTTTTTT.

V usage is TRBV4-2 and J usage is TRBJ1-1, with 7 bases matching TRBD1. Per the germline V gene, CDR1 is LGHNA and CDR2 is YNFKEQ. CDR3 length equals 16 residues. The V segment lost 0 bases and the J segment 1 base; nucleotides outside the gene matches: 5. CDR3 residues: CASSQDLTGSNTEAFF. The CDR3 region has the DNA TGTGCCAGCAGCCAAGATTTGACAGGGTCGAACACTGAAGCTTTCTTT.

V is TRBV5-5 and J is TRBJ2-7, with TRBD2 matching 7 bases. Trimming at V came to 0 bases and at J to 3 bases, leaving 9 bases not matched to a gene. This CDR3 comprises 16 residues. Germline lookup yields CDR1 SGHKS and CDR2 YYEKEE (reference sequence). CDR3 coding DNA: TGTGCCAGCAGCTTGGCGGCGGGAGAATTAGTCTACGAGCAGTACGTC. Its translation is CASSLAAGELVYEQYV.

This clone occurred once. The rearrangement links TRBV28 to TRBJ2-5; 13 bases agree with TRBD2. Trimming removed 5 bases from V and 13 bases from J; junction bases left unmatched: 4. This CDR3 comprises 12 residues. The V gene's germline CDR1 is MDHEN and CDR2 SYDVKM. CDR3 DNA: TGTGCCAGCAGTCCGGGACTAGCGGGGTCGTACTTC. It encodes CASSPGLAGSYF.

This clone was detected once. This chain uses TRBV29-1 with TRBJ2-7; 7 bases match TRBD1. After removal of 7 bases from V and 0 bases from J, the junction contained 6 bases not matched to a gene. Germline V gene lookup returns CDR1 SQVTM and CDR2 ANQGSEA. The CDR3 extends over 13 amino acids. The CDR3: CSGGGDSSYEQYF. The CDR3 DNA reads as TGCAGCGGGGGTGGGGACAGCTCCTACGAGCAGTACTTC.

The chain joins TRBV7-9 to TRBJ1-2; 10 bases line up with TRBD1. With V trimmed by 5 bases and J by 7 bases, 7 bases remained unmatched. The CDR3 runs 14 residues. Per germline, CDR1 SEHNR and CDR2 FQNEAQ (reference sequence). The CDR3 spells CASSPSTGGVGYTF. The CDR3 coding sequence is TGTGCCAGCAGCCCTTCGACAGGGGGCGTTGGCTACACCTTC.

The chain employs TRBV7-9 and TRBJ2-2; unclear D gene. The CDR3 is 12 amino acids. The germline gives CDR1 SEHNR, CDR2 FQNEAQ (reference sequence). V lost 8 bases, J lost 6 bases, and 10 bases lay in between. DNA for the CDR3: TGTGCCAGCGCGGCGTGGGCCGGGGAGCTGTTTTTT. Translating it yields CASAAWAGELFF.

This clone was recorded once. The V and J genes are TRBV13 and TRBJ1-1, with a possible D match to TRBD1 (6 bases). Deletions cut 5 bases from V and 1 base from J, with 14 bases between. Germline V gene data show CDR1 as PRHDT and CDR2 as FYEKMQ (reference sequence). The CDR3 totals 15 residues. DNA for the CDR3: TGTGCCAGCAGCCAAGGGGGACACCAGAACACTGAAGCTTTCTTT. Translated, it gives CASSQGGHQNTEAFF.

J is TRBJ2-2 and V is TRBV11-2; D perhaps matches TRBD1 (5 bases). This CDR3 is 16 amino acids long. Looked up from germline, CDR1 is SGHAT and CDR2 is FQNNGV. The V and J ends lost 4 bases and 1 base respectively, with 13 bases between them. The DNA of the CDR3 is TGTGCCAGCAGCTACCGGCGGACACTGAACACCGGGGAGCTGTTTTTT. As protein: CASSYRRTLNTGELFF.

The V and J genes are TRBV19 and TRBJ1-1; D uncertain. The CDR3 is made up of 13 amino acids. Between the trimmed V and J ends, which lost 5 bases and 4 bases, there was a span of 11 bases. Germline loops: CDR1 LNHDA, CDR2 SQIVND (reference sequence). DNA of the CDR3: TGTGCCAGTAGTCTCAGCGACTTCACTGAAGCTTTCTTT. It specifies CASSLSDFTEAFF.

The V gene is TRBV12-5, the J gene TRBJ1-2; 7 bases match TRBD1. CDR1 is LGHNT, CDR2 FRNRAP, per germline. Trimming took 3 bases from V and 6 from J; bases not matched to a gene: 7. The CDR3 contains 14 residues. The CDR3 sequence is CASGFGQGVDGYTF. CDR3 in DNA: TGTGCTAGTGGTTTTGGGCAGGGGGTCGATGGCTACACCTTC.

The J gene is TRBJ1-4, the V gene TRBV3-1 (or the pseudogene TRBV3-2), with 7 bases identical to TRBD1. CDR3 length: 14 amino acids. Germline loops: CDR1 LGHDT, CDR2 YNNKEL (reference sequence). The J segment lost 8 bases and the V segment lost 4 bases, leaving 7 bases of the junction unmatched. CDR3 residues: CASSPTGTAEKLFF. The CDR3 bases are TGTGCCAGCAGCCCCACCGGGACAGCCGAAAAACTGTTTTTT.

J is TRBJ2-6 and V is TRBV7-6, with D unclear. CDR3 size: 17 residues. Germline CDR1 SGHVS, CDR2 FNYEAQ. With 2 bases removed from V and 0 bases from J, the gap between germline ends came to 11 bases. DNA for the CDR3: TGTGCCAGCAGCTTATCCACAAGATCCTCTGGGGCCAACGTCCTGACTTTC. This encodes CASSLSTRSSGANVLTF.

The chain uses TRBV19 and TRBJ2-3; TRBD2 aligns across 11 bases. The CDR3 is 14 residues long. CDR1 and CDR2 from the germline V gene are LNHDA and SQIVND (reference sequence). V trimming: 5 bases; J trimming: 9 bases; junction bases outside the gene matches: 7. The CDR3 sequence: CASSGLAGHPTQYF. The CDR3 nucleotides are TGTGCCAGTAGTGGACTAGCGGGCCACCCAACGCAGTATTTT.

The J gene is TRBJ1-1, the V gene TRBV4-1; tentative D call: TRBD1 (5 bases). Germline loops: CDR1 MGHRA, CDR2 YSYEKL. Trimming removed 6 bases at V and 5 bases at J, with 22 bases between. The CDR3 sequence is 16 residues long. The CDR3 bases are TGCGCCAGCAGAGAGGAGGGGCTGGCCGCTGGGACTGAAGCTTTCTTT. Amino acid sequence: CASREEGLAAGTEAFF.

This clone was counted a single time. V gene TRBV11-3 combines with J gene TRBJ2-5, with 12 positions matching TRBD2. The CDR3 is 17 amino acids. Germline V CDR1 and CDR2: SGHNT, YENEEA. With V trimmed by 0 bases and J by 5 bases, 7 bases remained unmatched. The CDR3 DNA follows: TGTGCCAGCAGCTTAGATTCACTAGCGGGAGGAAGGGAGACCCAGTACTTC. This gives the protein CASSLDSLAGGRETQYF. Supplemented by reference TRBV11-3 and TRBJ2-5, the full variable domain reads EAGVVQSPRYKIIEKKQPVAFWCNPISGHNTLYWYLQNLGQGPELLIRYENEEAVDDSQLPKDRFSAERLKGVDSTLKIQPAELGDSAVYLCASSLDSLAGGRETQYFGPGTRLLVL.